This T cell receptor beta chain was observed in a study of identical twins' blood T cells. Findings of the study overall: Mainly, cloneset size products determined shared clonotypes, twins included. Each donor's most abundant TCRbeta clonotypes shared more CDR3 sequences with her twin than unrelated donors. Twin repertoire similarity may partly reflect shared environment.

Using its own MiXCR run on the 5' RACE reads, TCRdb lists one record per CDR3 protein. The table has 300,000 to 400,000 distinct CDR3 sequences, over 25% seen once. In the case of this clonotype: Its antigen is not identified.

Three pairs of healthy female monozygous twins were the donors. V was trimmed by 8 bases and J by 6 bases, leaving 11 bases between them. CDR3 length: 12 residues. Germline V gene lookup returns CDR1 LNHDA and CDR2 SQIVND (reference sequence). The chain is built from TRBV19 and TRBJ1-5; D unclear. The clonotype was recovered from a woman between 18 and 50 years old in good health. The sample consisted of PBMCs. The CDR3 coding sequence is TGTGCCAGTGGGTCGTGGGCTCAGCCCCAGCATTTT. Translation gives CASGSWAQPQHF.